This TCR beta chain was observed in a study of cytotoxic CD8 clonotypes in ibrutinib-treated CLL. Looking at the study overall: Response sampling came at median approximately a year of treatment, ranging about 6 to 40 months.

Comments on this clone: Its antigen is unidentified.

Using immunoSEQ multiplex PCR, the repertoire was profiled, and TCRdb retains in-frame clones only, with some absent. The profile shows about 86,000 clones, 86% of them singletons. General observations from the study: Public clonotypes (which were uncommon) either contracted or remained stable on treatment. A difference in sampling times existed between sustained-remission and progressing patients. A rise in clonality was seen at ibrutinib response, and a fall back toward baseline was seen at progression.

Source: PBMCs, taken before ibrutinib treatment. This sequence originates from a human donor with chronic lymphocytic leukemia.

The DNA for the CDR3 is TGTGCCAGCAGCTTGACCAGCGGAGCCTACGAGCAGTACTTC. This translates into CASSLTSGAYEQYF. The V gene is TRBV7-2, the J gene TRBJ2-7; D might be TRBD2 (5 bases). CDR1 is SGHTA, CDR2 FQGNSA, per germline. This CDR3 region has 14 residues. V was clipped by 3 bases and J by 2 bases, with 11 bases between them.